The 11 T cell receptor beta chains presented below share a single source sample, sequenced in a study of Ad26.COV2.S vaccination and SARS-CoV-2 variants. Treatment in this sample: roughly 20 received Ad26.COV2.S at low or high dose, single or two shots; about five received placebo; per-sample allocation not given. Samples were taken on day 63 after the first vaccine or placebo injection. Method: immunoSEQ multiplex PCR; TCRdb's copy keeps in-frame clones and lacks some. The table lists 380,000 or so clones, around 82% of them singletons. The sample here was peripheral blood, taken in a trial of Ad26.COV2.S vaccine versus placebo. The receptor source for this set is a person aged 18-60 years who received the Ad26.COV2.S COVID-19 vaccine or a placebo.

The CDR3 bases are TGTGCCAGCAGCCCACCCCTGGGGGCCGGGTTGGATACGCAGTATTTT. It yields the protein CASSPPLGAGLDTQYF. The chain joins TRBV11-1 to TRBJ2-3; tentatively, D is TRBD1 (6 bases). Trimming pared 5 bases from V and 6 bases from J, leaving 21 bases between. The CDR3 totals 16 residues. Germline-derived CDR1 and CDR2 are SGHAT and FQDESV (reference sequence).

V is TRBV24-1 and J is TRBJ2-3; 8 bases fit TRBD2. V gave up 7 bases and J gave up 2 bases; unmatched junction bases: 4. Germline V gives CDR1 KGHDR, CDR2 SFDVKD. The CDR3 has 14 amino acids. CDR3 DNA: TGTGCCACCAGAGCGGGAGACCCCACAGATACGCAGTATTTT. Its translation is CATRAGDPTDTQYF.

The CDR3 region is CAWSVSGTNGYTF. The DNA of the CDR3 is TGTGCCTGGAGTGTATCAGGGACTAATGGCTACACCTTC. The chain couples TRBV30 to TRBJ1-2; D is possibly TRBD1 (5 bases). The CDR3 extends over 13 amino acids. Germline V CDR1 and CDR2: GTSNPN, SVGIG (reference sequence). The V and J ends lost 0 bases and 6 bases respectively, with 11 bases between them.

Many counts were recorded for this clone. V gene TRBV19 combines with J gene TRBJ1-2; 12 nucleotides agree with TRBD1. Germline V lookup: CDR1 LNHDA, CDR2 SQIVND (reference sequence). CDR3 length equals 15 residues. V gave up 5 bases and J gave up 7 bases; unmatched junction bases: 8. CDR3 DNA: TGTGCCAGTAGTCCTTTCGGGACAGGGGGCAGTGGCTACACCTTC. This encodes CASSPFGTGGSGYTF.

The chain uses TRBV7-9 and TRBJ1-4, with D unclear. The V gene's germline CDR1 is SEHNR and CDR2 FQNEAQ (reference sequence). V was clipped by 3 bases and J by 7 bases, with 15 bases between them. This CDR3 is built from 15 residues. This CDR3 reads CASSFRAGGSEKLFF. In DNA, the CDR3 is TGTGCCAGCAGCTTTCGGGCAGGAGGGAGTGAAAAACTGTTTTTT.

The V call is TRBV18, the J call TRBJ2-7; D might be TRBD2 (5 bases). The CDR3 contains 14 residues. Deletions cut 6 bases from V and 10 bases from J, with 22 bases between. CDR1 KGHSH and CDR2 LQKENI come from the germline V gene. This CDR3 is CASSLPLDSLGQYF. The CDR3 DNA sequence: TGTGCCAGCTCCCTACCCCTGGACTCCTTGGGACAGTACTTC.

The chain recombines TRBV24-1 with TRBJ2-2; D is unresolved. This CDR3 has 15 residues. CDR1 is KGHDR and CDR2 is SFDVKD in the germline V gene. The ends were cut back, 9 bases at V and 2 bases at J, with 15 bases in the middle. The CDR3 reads CATGGRSPNTGELFF. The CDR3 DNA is TGTGCCACCGGTGGACGTTCACCAAACACCGGGGAGCTGTTTTTT.

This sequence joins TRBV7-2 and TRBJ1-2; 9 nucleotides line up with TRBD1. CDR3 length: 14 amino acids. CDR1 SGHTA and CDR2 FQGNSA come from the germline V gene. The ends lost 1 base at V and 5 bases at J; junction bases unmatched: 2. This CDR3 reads CASSLGTGEYGYTF. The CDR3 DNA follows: TGTGCCAGCAGCTTAGGGACAGGGGAATATGGCTACACCTTC.

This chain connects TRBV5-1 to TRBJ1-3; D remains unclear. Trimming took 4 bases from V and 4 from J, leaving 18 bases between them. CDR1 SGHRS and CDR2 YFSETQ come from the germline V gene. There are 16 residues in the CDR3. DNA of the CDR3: TGCGCCAGCAGCCGGGCCGGGCAAGGGATCGGAAACACCATATATTTT. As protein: CASSRAGQGIGNTIYF. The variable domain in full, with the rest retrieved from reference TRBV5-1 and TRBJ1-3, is KAGVTQTPRYLIKTRGQQVTLSCSPISGHRSVSWYQQTPGQGLQFLFEYFSETQRNKGNFPGRFSGRQFSNSRSEMNVSTLELGDSALYLCASSRAGQGIGNTIYFGEGSWLTVV.

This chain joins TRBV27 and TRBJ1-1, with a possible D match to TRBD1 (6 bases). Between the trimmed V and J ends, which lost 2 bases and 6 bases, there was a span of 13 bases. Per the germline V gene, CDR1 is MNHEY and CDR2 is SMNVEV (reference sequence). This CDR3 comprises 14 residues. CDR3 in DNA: TGTGCCAGCAGTTTAACTAAGGACAGCGCTGAAGCTTTCTTT. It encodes CASSLTKDSAEAFF.

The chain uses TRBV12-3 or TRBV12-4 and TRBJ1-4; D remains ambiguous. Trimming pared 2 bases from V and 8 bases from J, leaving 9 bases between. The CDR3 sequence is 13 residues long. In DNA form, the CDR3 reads TGTGCCAGCAGTTTATCGGTCGGGGAAAAACTGTTTTTT. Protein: CASSLSVGEKLFF.